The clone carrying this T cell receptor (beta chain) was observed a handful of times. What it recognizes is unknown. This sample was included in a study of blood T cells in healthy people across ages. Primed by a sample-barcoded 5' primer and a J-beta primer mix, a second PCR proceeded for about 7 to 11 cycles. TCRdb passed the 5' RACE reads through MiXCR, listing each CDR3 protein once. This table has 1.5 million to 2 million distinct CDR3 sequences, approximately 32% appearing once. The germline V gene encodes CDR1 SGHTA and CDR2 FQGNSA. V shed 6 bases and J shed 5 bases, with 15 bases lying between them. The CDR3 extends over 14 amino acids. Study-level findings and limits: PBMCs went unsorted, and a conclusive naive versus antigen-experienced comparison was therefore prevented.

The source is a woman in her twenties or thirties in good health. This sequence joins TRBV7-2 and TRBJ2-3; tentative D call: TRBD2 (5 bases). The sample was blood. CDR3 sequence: CASRADYQRDTQYF. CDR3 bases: TGTGCCAGCAGAGCTGACTATCAGCGAGATACGCAGTATTTT.